This T cell receptor beta chain was sequenced during a study of cytomegalovirus exposure and HLA in healthy donors. The study's findings and limits: Donor immune exposure was known only as CMV serostatus. About 90% or about 30% of the time was how often most TCR beta V segments were productive, according to an earlier analysis.

The study sampled nominally healthy donors, though unrecorded immune exposures were likely. With regard to this clone: As yet, its antigen is unknown.

This CDR3 is built from 13 residues. Germline CDR1 and CDR2: GTSNPN and SVGIG (reference sequence). The ends were cut back, 1 base at V and 1 base at J, with 6 bases in the middle. The study ran its PCR with 60 Vbeta and 13 Jbeta primers. Sequenced by immunoSEQ multiplex PCR; TCRdb stores in-frame clones only, minus some. In all, the sample yields roughly 190,000 clones. This chain connects TRBV30 to TRBJ2-3, with unresolved D. Material: PBMCs. This TCR was recovered from a man between 25 and 39 years old in good health and CMV-seronegative. This chain's CDR3 is CAWSALRTDTQYF. The CDR3 DNA is TGTGCCTGGAGTGCCCTACGCACAGATACGCAGTATTTT.